Listed here are 18 T cell receptor beta chains from one sample, sequenced in a study of metastatic and nonmetastatic thyroid tumors. TCRdb used MiXCR to call clones anew from the PCR reads. The sample records about 21,000 clones, approximately 30% being singletons. Ahead of thyroid surgery, no patient had received treatment of any kind. The source material was tumor tissue. These receptors all come from a male donor with papillary thyroid cancer or a benign thyroid nodule (not recorded which). Some clones in this sample may be carry-over from other donors' samples.

In this sample, this clone turned up many times. V gene TRBV18 combines with J gene TRBJ1-1, with a tentative D call TRBD1 (5 bases). Germline lookup yields CDR1 KGHSH and CDR2 LQKENI. The length of the CDR3 is 18 residues. Between the trimmed V and J ends, which lost 3 bases and 0 bases, there was a span of 20 bases. DNA for the CDR3: TGTGCCAGCTCACCCCAAATAGGGACTGGGCCAATGAACACTGAAGCTTTCTTT. Its translation: CASSPQIGTGPMNTEAFF.

Relative to its sample, this clone is medium-sized. The V gene is TRBV18, the J gene TRBJ1-5, with a possible D match to TRBD1 (5 bases). V dropped 3 bases and J dropped 2 bases, with 11 bases sitting between them. The CDR3 extends over 15 amino acids. The V gene's germline CDR1 is KGHSH and CDR2 LQKENI. For the CDR3, the DNA is TGTGCCAGCTCACCCGGGGGTGGTGGCAATCAGCCCCAGCATTTT. Protein sequence: CASSPGGGGNQPQHF.

This clone appeared many times. The chain has TRBV5-4 and TRBJ2-3, with D tentatively TRBD1 or TRBD2 (5 bases each). There are 13 residues in the CDR3. V gave up 5 bases and J gave up 3 bases, with 10 bases separating them. From germline, CDR1 is SGHNT and CDR2 YYREEE (reference sequence). This CDR3 reads CASSIEGTDTQYF. The CDR3 nucleotides read TGTGCCAGCAGTATTGAGGGGACAGATACGCAGTATTTT.

In this sample, this clone turned up a few times. The chain has TRBV12-3 or TRBV12-4 and TRBJ2-7; D might be TRBD1 (6 bases). CDR3 size: 15 residues. Trimming took off 5 bases at V and 1 base at J, with 15 bases between the two ends. CDR3 sequence reads: CASSNNRDLSYEQYF. CDR3 coding DNA: TGTGCCAGCAGTAACAACAGGGATCTGTCCTACGAGCAGTACTTC.

The chain joins TRBV12-3 or TRBV12-4 to TRBJ2-3; D could derive from TRBD1 or TRBD2 (6 bases each). The CDR3 covers 15 residues. The ends were cut back, 8 bases at V and 2 bases at J, with 17 bases in the middle. The CDR3 region has the DNA TGTGCCAGCTCGGTGGGGGGCCTGGTCACAGATACGCAGTATTTT. Residues: CASSVGGLVTDTQYF.

This clone was observed a few times. DNA of the CDR3: TGTGCCATTAGCTTAGGTTCGACAGGGGAGAACGAGCAGTACTTC. Translated, it gives CAISLGSTGENEQYF. The rearrangement links TRBV11-2 to TRBJ2-7; TRBD1 matches at 8 bases. J gave up 5 bases and V 10 bases, and 16 bases lay outside the gene matches. Per germline, CDR1 SGHAT and CDR2 FQNNGV. The CDR3 sequence is 15 residues long.

V gene TRBV7-3 combines with J gene TRBJ2-3; 9 bases line up with TRBD1. Germline V gene lookup returns CDR1 SGHTA and CDR2 FQGTGA. The J segment lost 1 base and the V segment lost 5 bases, leaving 4 bases of the junction unmatched. The CDR3 contains 15 residues. Here the CDR3 DNA reads TGTGCCAGCAGCATTAGACAGGGGGGCACAGATACGCAGTATTTT. Translation gives CASSIRQGGTDTQYF.

The CDR3 here is CASSPGRVYGYTF. The CDR3 DNA is TGTGCCAGCAGCCCTGGGAGGGTCTATGGCTACACCTTC. V usage is TRBV7-8 and J usage is TRBJ1-2; no clear D. Germline CDR1 reads SGHVS; CDR2 reads FQNEAQ. The CDR3 is made up of 13 amino acids. V dropped 5 bases and J dropped 4 bases, with 11 bases sitting between them.

CDR3 sequence: CASRPFLAPQDEQYF. DNA for the CDR3: TGTGCCAGCAGGCCTTTCCTAGCGCCCCAGGACGAGCAGTACTTC. The gene calls are TRBV2 and TRBJ2-7; a possible D gene is TRBD2 (6 bases). The CDR3 extends over 15 amino acids. In germline, CDR1 is SNHLY, CDR2 FYNNEI. The V gene lost 6 bases and the J gene lost 5 bases, with 20 bases spanning the gap.

This clone is medium-sized. V is TRBV5-5 and J is TRBJ2-7; D not resolved. Trimming left V 0 bases short and J 0 bases short, with 10 bases between. The CDR3 is 15 amino acids. Germline V gene lookup returns CDR1 SGHKS and CDR2 YYEKEE (reference sequence). CDR3 residues: CASSLGAASSYEQYF. The DNA for the CDR3 is TGTGCCAGCAGCTTGGGGGCGGCTAGCTCCTACGAGCAGTACTTC.

Many counts were recorded for this clone. The V and J genes are TRBV4-1 and TRBJ2-7; possibly TRBD1 for D (7 bases). The CDR3 runs 15 residues. The ends were cut back, 4 bases at V and 1 base at J, with 14 bases in the middle. Germline V gene sequence: CDR1 MGHRA, CDR2 YSYEKL. The CDR3 nucleotides are TGCGCCAGCAGCCGCGGGACAGATACTTCCTACGAGCAGTACTTC. Its protein is CASSRGTDTSYEQYF.

This clone is categorized as medium-sized. The V and J genes are TRBV7-9 and TRBJ2-5, with D unclear. Per germline, CDR1 SEHNR and CDR2 FQNEAQ (reference sequence). The CDR3 extends over 12 amino acids. Trimming stripped 5 bases from V and 1 base from J, with 5 bases between. CDR3 amino acids: CASSEIQETQYF. The CDR3 nucleotides read TGTGCCAGCAGCGAGATCCAAGAGACCCAGTACTTC.

This chain joins TRBV6-2 or TRBV6-3 and TRBJ2-7, with D maybe TRBD1 (5 bases). V dropped 10 bases and J dropped 6 bases, with 16 bases sitting between them. From germline, CDR1 is MNHEY and CDR2 SVGEGT. This CDR3 spans 12 amino acids. The CDR3 sequence is CATLWGRGEQYF. The DNA of the CDR3 is TGTGCCACCCTCTGGGGCCGCGGCGAGCAGTACTTC.

This clone was detected ten times or more. With a much larger clone just one base away, this may be a read error. Other DNA sequences of this sample code for an identical CDR3. This chain joins TRBV6-1 and TRBJ2-1, with 9 bases aligning to TRBD2. The CDR3 has 15 residues. Germline V gene lookup returns CDR1 MNHNS and CDR2 SASEGT. CDR3 sequence reads: CASRFSGRRYNEQFF. Written as DNA, the CDR3 is TGCGCCAGCAGATTCAGCGGGAGGAGGTACAATGAGCAGTTCTTC.

This clone is medium-sized in the sample. This chain joins TRBV20-1 and TRBJ1-2, with a tentative D call TRBD1 (6 bases). This CDR3 is 14 amino acids long. Germline V gives CDR1 DFQATT, CDR2 SNEGSKA (reference sequence). The V and J ends lost 5 bases and 1 base respectively, with 14 bases between them. The CDR3 DNA sequence: TGCAGTGCTCCAGGACAGTTTGATAACTATGGCTACACCTTC. Protein product: CSAPGQFDNYGYTF.

This clone was seen only a few times. This chain uses TRBV28 with TRBJ1-3; D is uncertain. V dropped 5 bases and J dropped 2 bases, with 10 bases sitting between them. The CDR3 contains 14 residues. Germline values: CDR1 MDHEN, CDR2 SYDVKM. CDR3 protein: CASSPIPAGNTIYF. The DNA of the CDR3 is TGTGCCAGCAGTCCTATTCCCGCTGGAAACACCATATATTTT.

On this clone: One junction end disagrees with the germline gene, perhaps due to a read error. Different DNA sequences within this sample yield the same CDR3. The V and J genes are TRBV28 and TRBJ1-2, with D perhaps matching TRBD1 (6 bases). The CDR3 is made up of 13 amino acids. Germline assignment: CDR1 MDHEN and CDR2 SYDVKM. CDR3 amino acids: CASSLQQGGGYTF. CDR3 DNA sequence: TGTGCCAGCAGTTTACAACAGGGAGGAGGATACACATTC.

This clone occurred a few times. The chain recombines TRBV6-6 with TRBJ1-2; possibly TRBD1 for D (5 bases). V was clipped by 2 bases and J by 8 bases, with 12 bases between them. The CDR3 totals 13 residues. CDR1 and CDR2 from the germline V gene are MNHNY and SVGAGI (reference sequence). For the CDR3, the DNA is TGTGCCAGCAGTTACCTTCAGGGCGGAGGCTACACCTTC. Translation gives CASSYLQGGGYTF.